This is a list of T cell receptor beta chains from one sample in a study of post-analysis software for immune sequencing data. TCRdb processed the PCR reads anew with MiXCR; each CDR3 protein has one entry. Of about 160,000 distinct CDR3 sequences in the sample, around 36% were seen once. Material: blood, obtained after autologous hematopoietic stem cell transplantation. These receptors all come from a girl between 5 and 17 years old with multiple sclerosis. The CDR3 runs from the conserved cysteine through the conserved F or W. Each record gives: clone size, D gene, J gene, V gene, CDR3 DNA, CDR3 protein. A D gene is named only where the DNA matches it firmly. Not all rows give a size; the values are once, few, many and, for expanded clones, a class.

size: many
D: .
J: TRBJ2-7
V: TRBV24-1
DNA: TGTGCCACCAGTGCGACGGATCGTGGGAGCGGCAAGCAGTACTTC
CDR3: CATSATDRGSGKQYF

size: .
D: .
J: TRBJ2-3
V: TRBV25-1
DNA: TGTGCCAGCAGTGAATTCGGGACCCCAGATACGCAGTATTTT
CDR3: CASSEFGTPDTQYF

size: .
D: .
J: TRBJ1-4
V: TRBV20-1
DNA: TGCAGTGCTAGAGCCCCAACTAATGAAAAACTGTTTTTT
CDR3: CSARAPTNEKLFF

size: .
D: TRBD2
J: TRBJ2-1
V: TRBV12-3/TRBV12-4
DNA: TGTGCCAGCAGTCCACTTGGACTAGCGGGAGTTTACAATGAGCAGTTCTTC
CDR3: CASSPLGLAGVYNEQFF

size: many
D: TRBD2
J: TRBJ2-1
V: TRBV29-1
DNA: TGCAGCGTGGAGGGACTAGCGGGAAGCAATGAGCAGTTCTTC
CDR3: CSVEGLAGSNEQFF

size: few
D: .
J: TRBJ2-7
V: TRBV6-1
DNA: TGTGCCAGCAGTGATTTTGTGGACGAGCAGTACTTC
CDR3: CASSDFVDEQYF

size: once
D: .
J: TRBJ1-5
V: TRBV7-2
DNA: TGTGCCAGCAGCTTAGGAGTTAGTCATCAGCCCCAGCATTTT
CDR3: CASSLGVSHQPQHF

size: .
D: .
J: TRBJ1-4
V: TRBV7-2
DNA: TGTGCCAGCAGCTTAGGAACAGAATTCAATGAAAAACTGTTTTTT
CDR3: CASSLGTEFNEKLFF

size: .
D: TRBD2
J: TRBJ2-1
V: TRBV3-1
DNA: TGTGCCAGCAGCCAAGGGTGGACTAGTGGCAATGAGCAGTTCTTC
CDR3: CASSQGWTSGNEQFF

size: .
D: .
J: TRBJ1-2
V: TRBV5-5
DNA: TGTGCCAGCAGCCCCGTGAACAGCTATGGCTACACCTTC
CDR3: CASSPVNSYGYTF

size: few
D: .
J: TRBJ2-7
V: TRBV20-1
DNA: TGCAGTGCAAGCCAGGGTAGCGGAGCCTACGAGCAGTACTTC
CDR3: CSASQGSGAYEQYF

size: .
D: TRBD1
J: TRBJ1-5
V: TRBV2
DNA: TGTGCCAGCAGTGGTGGGACAGGGAATCAGCCCCAGCATTTT
CDR3: CASSGGTGNQPQHF

size: .
D: TRBD1
J: TRBJ2-5
V: TRBV18
DNA: TGTGCCAGCTCACCAACAGGGGAAGAAGAGACCCAGTACTTC
CDR3: CASSPTGEEETQYF

size: few
D: TRBD2
J: TRBJ2-1
V: TRBV7-2
DNA: TGTGCCAGCAGCTTAGTGTGGACTAGCGCCTTACGGAATGAGCAGTTCTTC
CDR3: CASSLVWTSALRNEQFF

size: .
D: TRBD2
J: TRBJ2-7
V: TRBV27
DNA: TGTGCCAGCAGTCCATTAGCGGGGGGGCTTCACGAGCAGTACTTC
CDR3: CASSPLAGGLHEQYF

size: few
D: TRBD1
J: TRBJ2-5
V: TRBV20-1
DNA: TGCAGTGCTAGGCCTTTCTGGACAGGGTCGGAGACCCAGTACTTC
CDR3: CSARPFWTGSETQYF

size: .
D: .
J: TRBJ1-2
V: TRBV12-3/TRBV12-4
DNA: TGTGCCAGCAGTCCGGGACGGGGTAACTATGGCTACACCTTC
CDR3: CASSPGRGNYGYTF

size: .
D: .
J: TRBJ2-1
V: TRBV6-6
DNA: TGTGCCAGCAGTTACGGAACCGGGTCGCCCTACAATGAGCAGTTCTTC
CDR3: CASSYGTGSPYNEQFF

size: .
D: TRBD2
J: TRBJ2-7
V: TRBV18
DNA: TGTGCCAGCTCACAGCCCGGTTCGACTAGCCCCTACGAGCAGTACTTC
CDR3: CASSQPGSTSPYEQYF

size: .
D: .
J: TRBJ1-5
V: TRBV9
DNA: TGTGCCAGCAGCGTAGGGGCGACAGGCGATCAGCCCCAGCATTTT
CDR3: CASSVGATGDQPQHF

size: once
D: TRBD1
J: TRBJ1-3
V: TRBV18
DNA: TGTGCCAGCTCACCCCTACGACAGGGGTCCTCTGGAAACACCATATATTTT
CDR3: CASSPLRQGSSGNTIYF

size: .
D: .
J: TRBJ2-1
V: TRBV4-1
DNA: TGCGCCAGCAGCCATGATCTCTATGACTCCTACAATGAGCAGTTCTTC
CDR3: CASSHDLYDSYNEQFF

size: .
D: .
J: TRBJ2-3
V: TRBV9
DNA: TGTGCCAGCAGCGACTGGAGAGATACGCAGTATTTT
CDR3: CASSDWRDTQYF

size: .
D: .
J: TRBJ2-1
V: TRBV7-2
DNA: TGTGCCAGCAGCTTTGAGGGGGGCTATGAGCAGTTCTTC
CDR3: CASSFEGGYEQFF

size: .
D: .
J: TRBJ2-1
V: TRBV15
DNA: TGTGCCACCAGCAGAGTTGGAGACTCCTACAATGAGCAGTTCTTC
CDR3: CATSRVGDSYNEQFF

size: many
D: TRBD2
J: TRBJ2-3
V: TRBV20-1
DNA: TGCAGTGCTAGCGTAAGCGGGAGTGAGGCAGATACGCAGTATTTT
CDR3: CSASVSGSEADTQYF

size: .
D: TRBD2
J: TRBJ2-1
V: TRBV20-1
DNA: TGCAGTGCTAGAATCTCGACAGCCTCCCCATCTAGCGGGGGCTCATACAATGAGCAGTTCTTC
CDR3: CSARISTASPSSGGSYNEQFF

size: .
D: TRBD2
J: TRBJ2-3
V: TRBV6-4
DNA: TGTGCCAGCGGTCCCGGGACTAGCGACACAGATACGCAGTATTTT
CDR3: CASGPGTSDTDTQYF

size: .
D: TRBD2
J: TRBJ2-3
V: TRBV5-8
DNA: TGTGCCAGCAGCTTGGATGGCGGGAGCTTCGCAGATACGCAGTATTTT
CDR3: CASSLDGGSFADTQYF

size: .
D: TRBD2
J: TRBJ2-7
V: TRBV20-1
DNA: TGCAGTGCTAGACCTAGCGGGGCTTCCTACAATGAGCAGTACTTC
CDR3: CSARPSGASYNEQYF

size: .
D: TRBD2
J: TRBJ2-7
V: TRBV7-9
DNA: TGTGCCAGCAGCTTGGGGTTAGGGACTAGCGGGGCCTACGAGCAGTACTTC
CDR3: CASSLGLGTSGAYEQYF

size: .
D: .
J: TRBJ2-1
V: TRBV30
DNA: TGTGCCTGGAGTGGGCAGAGTGAGCAGTTCTTC
CDR3: CAWSGQSEQFF

size: .
D: TRBD1
J: TRBJ1-1
V: TRBV11-2
DNA: TGTGCCAGCAGCACAGGGGGGAAAGCTTTCTTT
CDR3: CASSTGGKAFF

size: .
D: TRBD2
J: TRBJ2-7
V: TRBV20-1
DNA: TGCAGTGCGAGGGGACTAGCGGAGCCCTACGAGCAGTACTTC
CDR3: CSARGLAEPYEQYF

size: few
D: .
J: TRBJ1-1
V: TRBV6-5
DNA: TGTGCCAGCAGTCTTCGTCAGCTGGGTGAAGCTTTCTTT
CDR3: CASSLRQLGEAFF

size: few
D: .
J: TRBJ2-3
V: TRBV20-1
DNA: TGCAGTGTAGGGGCCGGAAATACGCAGTATTTT
CDR3: CSVGAGNTQYF

size: few
D: TRBD1
J: TRBJ1-6
V: TRBV7-2
DNA: TGTGCCAGCAGATACCGGGGACAGGGGAATTCACCCCTCCACTTT
CDR3: CASRYRGQGNSPLHF

size: few
D: TRBD2
J: TRBJ2-1
V: TRBV6-2/TRBV6-3
DNA: TGTGCCACAGAAACCGGGACTAGCGTCAATGAGCAGTTCTTC
CDR3: CATETGTSVNEQFF

size: .
D: .
J: TRBJ2-3
V: TRBV19
DNA: TGTGCCAGTAGTATGGCGACAGTCCTGGTTGGAGATGCGCAGTATTTT
CDR3: CASSMATVLVGDAQYF

size: .
D: .
J: TRBJ1-2
V: TRBV28
DNA: TGTGCCAGCAGTTTAGTTGGTTCGCCGTATGGCTACACCTTC
CDR3: CASSLVGSPYGYTF